This entry lists 13 T cell receptor beta chains sequenced from one sample in a study of blood T cell repertoires in COVID-19. Clones were read by immunoSEQ multiplex PCR, and TCRdb kept only the in-frame ones, dropping some. The sample has approximately 300,000 clones, over 80% seen once; the top ten hold approximately 3.8%. The sample taken for sequencing was peripheral blood. These receptors all come from a woman in her forties or fifties with active or convalescent COVID-19.

This clone was seen only a few times. This chain uses TRBV7-3 with TRBJ1-6, with D possibly TRBD1 on 5 matching bases. The CDR3 contains 15 residues. Germline CDR1 and CDR2: SGHTA and FQGTGA. Trimming took 2 bases from V and 6 from J, leaving 11 bases between them. CDR3 DNA sequence: TGTGCCAGCAGCTTAGTCGCAGGGCCTAATTCACCCCTCCACTTT. Its protein is CASSLVAGPNSPLHF.

J is TRBJ1-1 and V is TRBV6-2 or TRBV6-3; 7 nucleotides match TRBD1. Germline V gene sequence: CDR1 MNHEY, CDR2 SVGEGT. The J segment lost 0 bases and the V segment lost 3 bases, leaving 7 bases of the junction unmatched. CDR3 size: 16 residues. The CDR3 loop is CASSYTFGTVNTEAFF. CDR3 in DNA: TGTGCCAGCAGTTATACTTTCGGGACAGTGAACACTGAAGCTTTCTTT.

This clone was seen just once. This chain joins TRBV15 and TRBJ2-7, with 10 bases matching TRBD2. There are 17 residues in the CDR3. The trim removed 1 base at V and 3 bases at J, leaving 9 bases unmatched. Germline assignment: CDR1 LNHNV and CDR2 YYDKDF (reference sequence). The CDR3 loop is CATSRGSGRAVGYEQYF. DNA of the CDR3: TGTGCCACCAGCAGAGGAAGCGGGAGGGCCGTTGGCTACGAGCAGTACTTC. The variable domain in full, with the rest retrieved from reference TRBV15 and TRBJ2-7, is DAMVIQNPRYQVTQFGKPVTLSCSQTLNHNVMYWYQQKSSQAPKLLFHYYDKDFNNEADTPDNFQSRRPNTSFCFLDIRSPGLGDTAMYLCATSRGSGRAVGYEQYFGPGTRLTVT.

This chain uses TRBV6-2 or TRBV6-3 with TRBJ2-3; 9 bases fit TRBD2. CDR3 length equals 18 residues. CDR1 is MNHEY and CDR2 is SVGEGT in the germline V gene. J gave up 1 base and V 2 bases, and 10 bases lay outside the gene matches. The CDR3 here is CASSYLLPGLAGTDTQYF. The CDR3 nucleotides read TGTGCCAGCAGTTACCTGTTACCGGGACTAGCTGGCACAGATACGCAGTATTTT.

The chain has TRBV30 and TRBJ2-1; tentative D call: TRBD2 (5 bases). Trimming shortened V by 3 bases and J by 7 bases, and 16 bases separated the two germline ends. The CDR3 is 14 residues long. Per the germline V gene, CDR1 is GTSNPN and CDR2 is SVGIG (reference sequence). CDR3 in DNA: TGTGCCTGGAGCAGTCTGAGGTCGGGGAATGAGCAGTTCTTC. This codes for CAWSSLRSGNEQFF.

The CDR3 here is CASSVAGGGDTQYF. CDR3 DNA sequence: TGTGCCAGCAGTGTAGCAGGGGGCGGAGATACGCAGTATTTT. J is TRBJ2-3 and V is TRBV6-1; 8 bases align to TRBD1. V lost 4 bases, J lost 5 bases, and 5 bases stayed unmatched. CDR1 and CDR2 from the germline V gene are MNHNS and SASEGT. The CDR3 totals 14 residues.

This clone was counted between two and nine times. J is TRBJ2-7 and V is TRBV18; perhaps TRBD1 as D (5 bases). The V and J ends lost 6 bases and 4 bases respectively, with 16 bases between them. Per germline, CDR1 KGHSH and CDR2 LQKENI. CDR3 length: 14 residues. The CDR3 loop is CASSPTLQVYEQYF. CDR3 DNA: TGTGCCAGCTCTCCAACCTTACAGGTGTACGAGCAGTACTTC.

This rearrangement joins TRBV3-1 (or the pseudogene TRBV3-2) to TRBJ1-5, with D uncertain. Trimming cost V 2 bases and J 1 base, with 9 bases left between them. CDR3 length: 15 residues. Germline V gene data show CDR1 as LGHDT and CDR2 as YNNKEL (reference sequence). The CDR3 sequence: CASSQLTASNQPQHF. DNA for the CDR3: TGTGCCAGCAGCCAATTAACAGCAAGCAATCAGCCCCAGCATTTT.

DNA of the CDR3: TGTGCCAGTAGTCTGATTCGGACAGGGAGGAATGGCTACACCTTC. Translation gives CASSLIRTGRNGYTF. V gene TRBV19 combines with J gene TRBJ1-2; 8 positions match TRBD1. V lost 5 bases and J lost 6; bases outside the gene matches: 11. Per germline, CDR1 LNHDA and CDR2 SQIVND (reference sequence). The CDR3 covers 15 residues.

V is TRBV3-1 (or the pseudogene TRBV3-2) and J is TRBJ2-1; 7 positions agree with TRBD2. V was pared by 2 bases and J by 0 bases, with 7 bases of the junction left unmatched. This CDR3 is built from 17 residues. Germline V gives CDR1 LGHDT, CDR2 YNNKEL (reference sequence). CDR3 sequence reads: CASSQLEGGSSYNEQFF. The CDR3 DNA reads TGTGCCAGCAGCCAATTGGAGGGCGGGAGCTCCTACAATGAGCAGTTCTTC.

The genes are TRBV5-1 and TRBJ2-5, with a possible D match to TRBD2 (5 bases). This CDR3 has 13 amino acids. Germline V gives CDR1 SGHRS, CDR2 YFSETQ. V lost 7 bases and J lost 0, with 10 bases in between. CDR3 in DNA: TGCGCCAGCGGAGACGGGAACCAAGAGACCCAGTACTTC. This translates into CASGDGNQETQYF.

The chain combines TRBV30 with TRBJ1-2, with 8 bases aligning to TRBD1. The V and J ends lost 3 bases and 1 base, in that order; junction bases with no gene match: 10. The CDR3 runs to 16 residues. Germline loops: CDR1 GTSNPN, CDR2 SVGIG (reference sequence). DNA of the CDR3: TGTGCCTGGAGCGGGACAGGCTCCTACGATAACTATGGCTACACCTTC. This translates into CAWSGTGSYDNYGYTF. Based on the CDR3 plus reference TRBV30 and TRBJ1-2, the full variable domain is SQTIHQWPATLVQPVGSPLSLECTVEGTSNPNLYWYRQAAGRGLQLLFYSVGIGQISSEVPQNLSASRPQDRQFILSSKKLLLSDSGFYLCAWSGTGSYDNYGYTFGSGTRLTVV.

This chain links TRBV27 with TRBJ2-1; the match to TRBD2 covers 14 bases. Germline V lookup: CDR1 MNHEY, CDR2 SMNVEV (reference sequence). The V segment lost 5 bases and the J segment 5 bases; nucleotides outside the gene matches: 5. This CDR3 is built from 16 residues. This CDR3 is CASSPGTSGSHNEQFF. CDR3 bases: TGTGCCAGCAGTCCGGGGACTAGCGGGAGCCACAATGAGCAGTTCTTC.